The 9 T cell receptor beta chains given below trace back to one sample, sequenced in a study of cytotoxic CD8 clonotypes in ibrutinib-treated CLL. Some clones are missing from TCRdb's copy, which holds only in-frame ones; the method was immunoSEQ multiplex PCR. The sample lists roughly 330,000 clones; under 70% were seen once. The material sequenced was PBMCs, taken after 36 months of ibrutinib treatment. These receptors all come from a human donor with chronic lymphocytic leukemia.

This clone was seen only once. The V gene is TRBV7-9, the J gene TRBJ2-1; D gene ambiguous. Trimming removed 5 bases at V and 12 bases at J, with 14 bases between. This CDR3 spans 12 amino acids. Germline assignment: CDR1 SEHNR and CDR2 FQNEAQ (reference sequence). CDR3 bases: TGTGCCAGCAGCAAGACAAAGCCAGGGCAGTTCTTC. It yields the protein CASSKTKPGQFF.

CDR3 nucleotides: TGCAGCGTTGAAGCTACAAGCTGGGGACACCAGTCCGAGCAGTACTTC. Translating it yields CSVEATSWGHQSEQYF. The V and J genes are TRBV29-1 and TRBJ2-7; perhaps TRBD1 as D (6 bases). Trimming pared 1 base from V and 6 bases from J, leaving 22 bases between. Germline CDR1 SQVTM, CDR2 ANQGSEA. The CDR3 contains 16 residues.

The gene calls are TRBV7-6 and TRBJ1-4, with TRBD1 identical over 8 bases. CDR1 is SGHVS and CDR2 is FNYEAQ in the germline V gene. V gave up 4 bases and J gave up 10 bases; unmatched junction bases: 11. The length of the CDR3 is 15 residues. CDR3 residues: CASSYRDRHLAKLFF. In DNA, the CDR3 is TGTGCCAGCAGCTACAGGGACAGGCACCTCGCAAAACTGTTTTTT.

The genes are TRBV7-6 and TRBJ2-7; 10 bases map to TRBD2. Trimming at V came to 7 bases and at J to 4 bases, leaving 25 bases not matched to a gene. Germline values: CDR1 SGHVS, CDR2 FNYEAQ. CDR3 size: 20 residues. CDR3 DNA sequence: TGTGCCAGCATCCGCCCCCCCCCAGGCCCCACAGCGGGAGGGTATTACGAGCAGTACTTC. This sequence encodes CASIRPPPGPTAGGYYEQYF.

DNA of the CDR3: TGTGCCAGCAGTTTATCAAGTCCGAACACTGAAGCTTTCTTT. It encodes CASSLSSPNTEAFF. The chain combines TRBV27 with TRBJ1-1; D is unclear. The CDR3 contains 14 residues. Looked up from germline, CDR1 is MNHEY and CDR2 is SMNVEV (reference sequence). Trimming shortened V by 0 bases and J by 1 base, and 6 bases separated the two germline ends.

This clone was detected only once. This rearrangement joins TRBV10-2 to TRBJ2-2; D not certain. Germline assignment: CDR1 WSHSY and CDR2 SAAADI. The CDR3 sequence is 14 residues long. Trimming took off 11 bases at V and 6 bases at J, with 19 bases between the two ends. CDR3 residues: CAVAWGRIPGELFF. DNA for the CDR3: TGCGCCGTCGCCTGGGGAAGAATCCCCGGGGAGCTGTTTTTT.

The gene calls are TRBV7-8 and TRBJ1-5; D may be TRBD1 (5 bases). Germline V CDR1 and CDR2: SGHVS, FQNEAQ. The CDR3 covers 16 residues. The V and J ends lost 1 base and 0 bases respectively, with 10 bases between them. CDR3 in amino acids: CASSLEGRYSNQPQHF. As DNA, the CDR3 is TGTGCCAGCAGCTTAGAGGGGCGCTATAGCAATCAGCCCCAGCATTTT.

V and J are TRBV29-1 and TRBJ2-3; no clear D gene. Germline values: CDR1 SQVTM, CDR2 ANQGSEA. V was clipped by 6 bases and J by 1 base, with 2 bases between them. The CDR3 extends over 10 amino acids. The CDR3 sequence is CSVRTDTQYF. CDR3 bases: TGCAGCGTCCGCACAGATACGCAGTATTTT.

Worth noting for this clone: This CDR3 is also generated by other DNA sequences in the sample. The chain employs TRBV27 and TRBJ2-7; TRBD2 matches 8 bases. The CDR3 is 16 residues long. The junction had 9 bases not matched to a gene; V was cut back by 5 bases and J by 0 bases. From germline, CDR1 is MNHEY and CDR2 SMNVEV (reference sequence). This CDR3 reads CASSLLTSGSSYEQYF. CDR3 nucleotide sequence: TGTGCCAGCAGTCTACTAACTAGCGGCAGCTCCTACGAGCAGTACTTC.